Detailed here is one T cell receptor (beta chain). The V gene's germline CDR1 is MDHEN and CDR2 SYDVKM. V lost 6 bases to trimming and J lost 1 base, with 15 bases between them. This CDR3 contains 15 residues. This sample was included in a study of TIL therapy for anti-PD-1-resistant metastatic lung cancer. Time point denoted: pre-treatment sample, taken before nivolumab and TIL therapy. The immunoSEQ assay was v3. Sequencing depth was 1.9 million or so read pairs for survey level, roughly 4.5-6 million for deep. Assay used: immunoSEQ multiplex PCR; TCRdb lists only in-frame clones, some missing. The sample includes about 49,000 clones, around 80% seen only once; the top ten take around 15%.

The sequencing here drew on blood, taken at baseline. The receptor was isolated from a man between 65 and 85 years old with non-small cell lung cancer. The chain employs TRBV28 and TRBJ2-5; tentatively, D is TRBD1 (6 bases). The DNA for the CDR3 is TGTGCCAGCAGGGAAGGGACATCCTTCCAAGAGACCCAGTACTTC. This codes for CASREGTSFQETQYF.